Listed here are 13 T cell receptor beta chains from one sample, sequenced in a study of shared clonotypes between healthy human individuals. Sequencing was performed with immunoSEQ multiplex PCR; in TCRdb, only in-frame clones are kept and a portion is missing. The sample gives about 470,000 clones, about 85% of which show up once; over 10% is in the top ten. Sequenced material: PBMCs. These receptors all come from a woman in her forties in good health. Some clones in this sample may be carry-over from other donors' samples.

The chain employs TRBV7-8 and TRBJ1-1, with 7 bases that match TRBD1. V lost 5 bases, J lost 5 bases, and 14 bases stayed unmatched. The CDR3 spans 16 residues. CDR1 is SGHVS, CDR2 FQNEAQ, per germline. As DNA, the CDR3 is TGTGCCAGCAGCCAAAACAGGGGCCATATAGGGACTGAAGCTTTCTTT. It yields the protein CASSQNRGHIGTEAFF.

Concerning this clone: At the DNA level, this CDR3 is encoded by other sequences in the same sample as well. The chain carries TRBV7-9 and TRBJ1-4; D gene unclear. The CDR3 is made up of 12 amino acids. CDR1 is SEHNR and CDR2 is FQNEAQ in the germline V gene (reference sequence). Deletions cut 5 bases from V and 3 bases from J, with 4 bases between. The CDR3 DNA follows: TGTGCCAGCAGCCTATCTAATGAAAAACTGTTTTTT. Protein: CASSLSNEKLFF.

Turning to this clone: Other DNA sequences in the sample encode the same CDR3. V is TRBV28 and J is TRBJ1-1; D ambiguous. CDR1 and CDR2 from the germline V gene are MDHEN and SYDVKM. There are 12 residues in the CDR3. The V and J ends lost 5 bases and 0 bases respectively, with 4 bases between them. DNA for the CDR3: TGTGCCAGCAGTGTTATGAACACTGAAGCTTTCTTT. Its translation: CASSVMNTEAFF.

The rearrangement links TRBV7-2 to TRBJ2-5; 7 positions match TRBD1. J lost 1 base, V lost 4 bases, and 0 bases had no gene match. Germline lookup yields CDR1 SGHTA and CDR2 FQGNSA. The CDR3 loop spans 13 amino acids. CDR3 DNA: TGTGCCAGCAGCTGGGACAGCCAAGAGACCCAGTACTTC. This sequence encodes CASSWDSQETQYF. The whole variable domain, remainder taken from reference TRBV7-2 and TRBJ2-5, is GAGVSQSPSNKVTEKGKDVELRCDPISGHTALYWYRQSLGQGLEFLIYFQGNSAPDKSGLPSDRFSAERTGGSVSTLTIQRTQQEDSAVYLCASSWDSQETQYFGPGTRLLVL.

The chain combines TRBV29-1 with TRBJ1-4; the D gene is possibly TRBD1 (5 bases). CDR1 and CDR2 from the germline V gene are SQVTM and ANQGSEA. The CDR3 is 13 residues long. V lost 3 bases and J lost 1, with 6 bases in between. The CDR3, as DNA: TGCAGCGTTGACCAGGGAACTAATGAAAAACTGTTTTTT. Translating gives CSVDQGTNEKLFF.

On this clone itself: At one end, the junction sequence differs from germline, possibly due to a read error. The CDR3 here is CVSLPGTSNYEQYF. The DNA for the CDR3 is TGTGTCAGCCTGCCCGGGACTAGCAATTACGAGCAGTACTTC. The chain couples TRBV28 to TRBJ2-7; 9 nucleotides agree with TRBD2. Germline V gene data show CDR1 as MDHEN and CDR2 as SYDVKM. CDR3 length: 14 amino acids.

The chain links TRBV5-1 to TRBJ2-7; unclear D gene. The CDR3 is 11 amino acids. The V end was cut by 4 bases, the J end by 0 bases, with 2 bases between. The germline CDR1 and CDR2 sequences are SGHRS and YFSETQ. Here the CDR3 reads CASSPSYEQYF. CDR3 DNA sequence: TGCGCCAGCAGCCCCTCCTACGAGCAGTACTTC. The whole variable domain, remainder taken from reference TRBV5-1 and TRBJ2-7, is KAGVTQTPRYLIKTRGQQVTLSCSPISGHRSVSWYQQTPGQGLQFLFEYFSETQRNKGNFPGRFSGRQFSNSRSEMNVSTLELGDSALYLCASSPSYEQYFGPGTRLTVT.

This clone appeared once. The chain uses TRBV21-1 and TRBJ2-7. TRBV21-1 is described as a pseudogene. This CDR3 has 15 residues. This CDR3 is CASSPGPHPAYEQYF. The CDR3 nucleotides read TGTGCCAGCAGCCCCGGTCCCCACCCAGCCTACGAGCAGTACTTC.

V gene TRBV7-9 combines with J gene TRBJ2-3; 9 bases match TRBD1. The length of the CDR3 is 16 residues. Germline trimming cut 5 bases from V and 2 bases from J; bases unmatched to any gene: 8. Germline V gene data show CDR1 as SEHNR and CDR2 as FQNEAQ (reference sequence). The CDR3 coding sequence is TGTGCCAGCAGCCTCCCGGGACAGGGATACACAGATACGCAGTATTTT. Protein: CASSLPGQGYTDTQYF.

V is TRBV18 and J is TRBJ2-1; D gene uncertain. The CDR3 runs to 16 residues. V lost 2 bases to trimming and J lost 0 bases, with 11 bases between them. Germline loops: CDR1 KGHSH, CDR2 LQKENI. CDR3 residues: CASSPATSPSYNEQFF. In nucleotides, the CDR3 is TGTGCCAGCTCACCAGCAACTTCCCCCTCCTACAATGAGCAGTTCTTC. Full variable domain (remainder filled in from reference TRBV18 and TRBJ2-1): NAGVMQNPRHLVRRRGQEARLRCSPMKGHSHVYWYRQLPEEGLKFMVYLQKENIIDESGMPKERFSAEFPKEGPSILRIQQVVRGDSAAYFCASSPATSPSYNEQFFGPGTRLTVL.

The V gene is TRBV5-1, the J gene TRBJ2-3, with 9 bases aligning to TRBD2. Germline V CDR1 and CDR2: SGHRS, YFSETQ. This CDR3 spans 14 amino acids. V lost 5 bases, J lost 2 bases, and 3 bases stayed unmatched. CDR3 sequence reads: CASRPSGTTDTQYF. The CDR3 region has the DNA TGCGCCAGCAGGCCTAGCGGGACCACAGATACGCAGTATTTT.

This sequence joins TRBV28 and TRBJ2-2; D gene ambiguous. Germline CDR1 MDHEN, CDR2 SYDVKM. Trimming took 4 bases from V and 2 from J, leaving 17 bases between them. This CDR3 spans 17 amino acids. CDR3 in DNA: TGTGCCAGCAGTTACTTCAAAGTCAGGTCCAACACCGGGGAGCTGTTTTTT. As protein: CASSYFKVRSNTGELFF.

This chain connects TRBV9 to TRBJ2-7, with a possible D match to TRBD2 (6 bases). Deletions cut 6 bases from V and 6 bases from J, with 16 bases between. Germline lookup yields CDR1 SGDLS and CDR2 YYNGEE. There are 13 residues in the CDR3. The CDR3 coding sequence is TGTGCCAGCACCCGTAGTGTGGAGGGCGAGCAGTACTTC. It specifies CASTRSVEGEQYF.